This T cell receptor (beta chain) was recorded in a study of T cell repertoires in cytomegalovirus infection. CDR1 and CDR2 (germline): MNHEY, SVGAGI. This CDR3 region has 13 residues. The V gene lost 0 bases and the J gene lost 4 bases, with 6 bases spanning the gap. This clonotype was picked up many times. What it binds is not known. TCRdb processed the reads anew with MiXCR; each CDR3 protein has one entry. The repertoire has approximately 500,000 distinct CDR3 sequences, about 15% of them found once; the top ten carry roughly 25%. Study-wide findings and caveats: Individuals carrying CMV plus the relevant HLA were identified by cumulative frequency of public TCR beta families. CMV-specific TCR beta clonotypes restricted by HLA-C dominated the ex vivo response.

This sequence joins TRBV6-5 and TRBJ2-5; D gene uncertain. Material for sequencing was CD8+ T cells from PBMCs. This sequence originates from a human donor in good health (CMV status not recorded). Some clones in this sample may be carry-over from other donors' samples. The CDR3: CASSYSRIETQYF. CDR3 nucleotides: TGTGCCAGCAGTTACTCACGTATAGAGACCCAGTACTTC.